This T cell receptor beta chain originates from a study of blood T cells in healthy people across ages. Study results and limitations: A strong correlation was found between TCR beta diversity and the percentage of naive T cells. Without sorted subsets, naive and antigen-experienced compartments could not be conclusively compared.

A note on this clonotype: Antigen: not known.

This CDR3 is 16 amino acids long. Per germline, CDR1 SGHAT and CDR2 FQDESV (reference sequence). V shed 1 base and J shed 3 bases, with 14 bases lying between them. Through a sample-barcoded 5' primer and a J-beta primer mix, a second PCR was run for roughly 7 to 12 cycles. TCRdb re-analysed the 5' RACE reads in MiXCR, keeping a single row per CDR3 protein. The profile shows about 510,000 distinct CDR3 sequences, about 25% of them singletons. Donor samples were obtained from healthy Caucasian individuals from Russia, aged about 6 to 100. In addition, the sample was reused for a study of T cells of mothers and their children.

The sequence was obtained from a boy aged 2 to 9 in good health. The sequencing input was blood. V is TRBV11-1 and J is TRBJ2-3, with D perhaps matching TRBD1 (6 bases). The CDR3 coding sequence is TGTGCCAGCAGCTTAGACGAAGGCAGGGGAACAGATACGCAGTATTTT. It specifies CASSLDEGRGTDTQYF.